What follows are 13 T cell receptor beta chains derived from one specimen sequenced in a study of blood T cell repertoires in COVID-19. Method: immunoSEQ multiplex PCR; TCRdb's copy keeps in-frame clones and lacks some. Seen here are a few hundred thousand clones, around 88% observed once, and the top ten hold roughly 4%. Sequencing was performed on PBMCs or T cells enriched from blood (not recorded which). These receptor sequences come from a woman under 40 who had recovered from COVID-19.

The chain carries TRBV7-3 and TRBJ2-7; 7 bases align to TRBD1. J gave up 2 bases and V 1 base, and 17 bases lay outside the gene matches. CDR1 is SGHTA and CDR2 is FQGTGA in the germline V gene. The CDR3 is made up of 19 amino acids. The CDR3 spells CASSLMSRTTGRDPYEQYF. In DNA, the CDR3 is TGTGCCAGCAGCTTAATGAGCCGAACGACAGGGCGCGACCCCTACGAGCAGTACTTC.

This chain connects TRBV27 to TRBJ2-7; tentatively, D is TRBD2 (6 bases). Germline lookup yields CDR1 MNHEY and CDR2 SMNVEV (reference sequence). Between the trimmed V and J ends, which lost 10 bases and 3 bases, there was a span of 22 bases. The CDR3 is made up of 15 amino acids. The CDR3 coding sequence is TGTGCCACCTCACCTCAGCCTAGCGCCAACTACGAGCAGTACTTC. Translating gives CATSPQPSANYEQYF.

The rearrangement joins TRBV4-3 to TRBJ1-4; perhaps TRBD1 as D (5 bases). Trimming took off 0 bases at V and 0 bases at J, with 14 bases between the two ends. Germline CDR1 and CDR2: LGHNA and YSLEER. This CDR3 is built from 18 residues. Written as DNA, the CDR3 is TGCGCCAGCAGCCAAGAATTGTATGGGGCTGCAACTAATGAAAAACTGTTTTTT. Encoded protein: CASSQELYGAATNEKLFF.

The chain carries TRBV3-1 (or the pseudogene TRBV3-2) and TRBJ1-1; D is possibly TRBD1 (5 bases). The CDR3 consists of 14 residues. Between the trimmed V and J ends, which lost 9 bases and 8 bases, there was a span of 22 bases. Looked up from germline, CDR1 is LGHDT and CDR2 is YNNKEL (reference sequence). The CDR3 protein is CASFSEVGRGEAFF. The CDR3 coding sequence is TGTGCCAGTTTCTCTGAGGTGGGTAGGGGAGAAGCTTTCTTT.

V gene TRBV4-2 combines with J gene TRBJ2-7; a weak D match, TRBD2 (8 bases). The CDR3 totals 15 residues. CDR1 LGHNA and CDR2 YNFKEQ come from the germline V gene. Trimming left V 0 bases short and J 6 bases short, with 15 bases between. The CDR3 nucleotides read TGTGCCAGCAGCCAAGATTCAGGGGGACTAGTCGAGCAGTACTTC. Protein sequence: CASSQDSGGLVEQYF.

V and J are TRBV28 and TRBJ2-4, with a weak D call TRBD2 (6 bases). This CDR3 spans 15 amino acids. Between the trimmed V and J ends, which lost 5 bases and 2 bases, there was a span of 13 bases. From germline, CDR1 is MDHEN and CDR2 SYDVKM. As DNA, the CDR3 is TGTGCCAGCAGTATACACCGGGACTCCAAAAACATTCAGTACTTC. It is translated as CASSIHRDSKNIQYF.

This chain links TRBV11-2 with TRBJ2-7; D is ambiguous. From germline, CDR1 is SGHAT and CDR2 FQNNGV. The CDR3 spans 12 residues. V was cut by 3 bases and J by 4 bases, with 7 bases left in between. The CDR3 region is CASSFRSYEQYF. Written as DNA, the CDR3 is TGTGCCAGCAGCTTCCGGAGTTACGAGCAGTACTTC. The complete variable domain, with remaining parts taken from reference TRBV11-2 and TRBJ2-7, reads EAGVAQSPRYKIIEKRQSVAFWCNPISGHATLYWYQQILGQGPKLLIQFQNNGVVDDSQLPKDRFSAERLKGVDSTLKIQPAKLEDSAVYLCASSFRSYEQYFGPGTRLTVT.

The V and J genes are TRBV4-3 and TRBJ2-7; D not resolved. Between the trimmed V and J ends, which lost 0 bases and 0 bases, there was a span of 9 bases. The CDR3 is 15 residues long. CDR1 LGHNA and CDR2 YSLEER come from the germline V gene. The CDR3 nucleotides are TGCGCCAGCAGCCAAGATAGGAGTAGCTCCTACGAGCAGTACTTC. Protein sequence: CASSQDRSSSYEQYF.

The genes are TRBV18 and TRBJ2-1, with D maybe TRBD2 (5 bases). The CDR3 runs to 16 residues. The germline V gene has CDR1 KGHSH and CDR2 LQKENI. Trimming took off 6 bases at V and 2 bases at J, with 17 bases between the two ends. The CDR3 protein is CASSPNSEGTYNEQFF. CDR3 in DNA: TGTGCCAGCTCGCCTAATTCCGAGGGCACCTACAATGAGCAGTTCTTC.

The chain combines TRBV9 with TRBJ2-1; 10 positions agree with TRBD1. The CDR3 is 16 amino acids. Germline lookup yields CDR1 SGDLS and CDR2 YYNGEE. The ends lost 0 bases at V and 5 bases at J; junction bases unmatched: 5. CDR3 loop: CASSVGTGGRNNEQFF. The CDR3 coding sequence is TGTGCCAGCAGCGTAGGGACAGGGGGAAGGAACAATGAGCAGTTCTTC.

DNA for the CDR3: TGTGCCAGCTGGGGACGAACAGCGGGAGATCTGGAGACCCAGTACTTC. Its translation is CASWGRTAGDLETQYF. V gene TRBV2 combines with J gene TRBJ2-5, with 8 bases lining up with TRBD2. The V and J ends lost 8 bases and 5 bases, in that order; junction bases with no gene match: 16. The CDR3 spans 16 residues. Germline-derived CDR1 and CDR2 are SNHLY and FYNNEI.

This chain uses TRBV5-4 with TRBJ2-1; D unresolved. This CDR3 is built from 11 residues. Germline loops: CDR1 SGHNT, CDR2 YYREEE (reference sequence). V was clipped by 3 bases and J by 5 bases, with 3 bases between them. CDR3 sequence reads: CASSSHNEQFF. In DNA, the CDR3 is TGTGCCAGCAGCTCTCACAATGAGCAGTTCTTC.

The J gene is TRBJ1-5, the V gene TRBV10-3; D is perhaps TRBD1 (5 bases). There are 15 residues in the CDR3. Trimming pared 3 bases from V and 2 bases from J, leaving 11 bases between. CDR1 is ENHRY and CDR2 is SYGVKD in the germline V gene. The CDR3 sequence is CAISDRDRGNQPQHF. In DNA, the CDR3 is TGTGCCATCAGTGACAGGGATCGGGGCAATCAGCCCCAGCATTTT.